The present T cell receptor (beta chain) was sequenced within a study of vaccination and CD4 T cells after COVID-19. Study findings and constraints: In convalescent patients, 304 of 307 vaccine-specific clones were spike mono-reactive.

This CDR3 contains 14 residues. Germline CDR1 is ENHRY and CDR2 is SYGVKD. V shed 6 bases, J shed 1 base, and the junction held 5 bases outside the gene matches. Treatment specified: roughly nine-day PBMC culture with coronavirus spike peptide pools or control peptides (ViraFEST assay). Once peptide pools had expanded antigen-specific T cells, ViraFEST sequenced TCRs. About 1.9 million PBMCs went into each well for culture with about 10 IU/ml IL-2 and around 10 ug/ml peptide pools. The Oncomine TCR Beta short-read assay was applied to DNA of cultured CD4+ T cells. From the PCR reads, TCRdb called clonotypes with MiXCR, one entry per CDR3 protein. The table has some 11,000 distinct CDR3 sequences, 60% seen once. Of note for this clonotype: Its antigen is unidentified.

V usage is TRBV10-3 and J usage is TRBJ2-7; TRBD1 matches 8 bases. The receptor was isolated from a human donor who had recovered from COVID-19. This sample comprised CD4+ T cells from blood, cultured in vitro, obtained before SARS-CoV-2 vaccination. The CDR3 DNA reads TGTGCCATCAGAGAGGACAGGGTTTCCTACGAGCAGTACTTC. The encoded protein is CAIREDRVSYEQYF.